This TCR beta chain derives from a study of blood T cell repertoires in COVID-19. The overall study: Samples taken during acute and convalescent COVID-19 were collected in the United States, Italy and Spain.

CDR1 MRHNA and CDR2 SNTAGT come from the germline V gene. This CDR3 is 20 amino acids long. V lost 3 bases and J lost 5, with 29 bases in between. Original processing notes: Amplification with reference gene primers provided the estimates of nucleated cell counts. Sequencing used immunoSEQ multiplex PCR; TCRdb keeps in-frame clones, though not all of them. That table supplies the V and J calls and clone size; D and trimming were determined from the DNA. Among more than 65,000 clones listed, roughly 84% were seen once. The chain combines TRBV6-4 with TRBJ2-1; D may be TRBD2 (5 bases). The clonotype was recovered from a man in his fifties with active COVID-19. The sample was peripheral blood. The CDR3: CASSELEEPHTTWTNNEQFF. Here the CDR3 DNA reads TGTGCCAGCAGTGAACTAGAGGAGCCCCACACGACCTGGACCAACAATGAGCAGTTCTTC.